This T cell receptor (beta chain) originates from a study of T cell responses to AZD1222 COVID-19 vaccine. Whole-study context: Second doses at about 4 or about 12 weeks were pooled.

TCRdb's copy holds only in-frame clones and misses some; the assay was immunoSEQ multiplex PCR. The data show roughly 190,000 clones, around 92% seen once. Germline CDR1 reads SGHAT; CDR2 reads FQNNGV. V trimming: 7 bases; J trimming: 5 bases; junction bases outside the gene matches: 8. This CDR3 has 14 amino acids. The receptor was derived from an adult in good health. The source material was peripheral blood, sampled on day 0 of AZD1222 vaccination. The chain carries TRBV11-2 and TRBJ1-3; TRBD1 agrees at 7 bases. The CDR3 protein is CASTLTGVRNTIYF. CDR3 DNA: TGTGCCAGCACCCTCACAGGGGTTAGAAACACCATATATTTT.